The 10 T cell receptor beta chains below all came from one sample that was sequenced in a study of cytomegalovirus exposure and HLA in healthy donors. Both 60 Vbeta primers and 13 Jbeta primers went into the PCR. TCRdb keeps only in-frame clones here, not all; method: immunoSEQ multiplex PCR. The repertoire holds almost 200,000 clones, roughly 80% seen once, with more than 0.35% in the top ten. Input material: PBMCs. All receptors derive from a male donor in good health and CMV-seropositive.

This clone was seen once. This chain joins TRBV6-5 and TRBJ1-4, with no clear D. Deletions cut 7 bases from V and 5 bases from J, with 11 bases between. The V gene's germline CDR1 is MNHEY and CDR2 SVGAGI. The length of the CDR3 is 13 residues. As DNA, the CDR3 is TGTGCCAGCAATCGGGTTGGCAATGAAAAACTGTTTTTT. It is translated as CASNRVGNEKLFF.

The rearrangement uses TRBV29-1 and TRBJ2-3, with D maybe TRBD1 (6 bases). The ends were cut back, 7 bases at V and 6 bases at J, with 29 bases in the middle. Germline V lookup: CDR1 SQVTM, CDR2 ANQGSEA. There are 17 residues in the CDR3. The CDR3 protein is CSAHGLGAGWRGDTQYF. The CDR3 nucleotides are TGCAGCGCCCACGGACTGGGGGCTGGGTGGAGAGGGGATACGCAGTATTTT.

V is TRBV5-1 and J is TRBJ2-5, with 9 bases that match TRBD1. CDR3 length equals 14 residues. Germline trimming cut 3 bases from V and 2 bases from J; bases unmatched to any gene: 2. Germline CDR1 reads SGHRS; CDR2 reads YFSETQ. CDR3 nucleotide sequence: TGCGCCAGCAGCTGGGGACAGGGTCAAGAGACCCAGTACTTC. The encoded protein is CASSWGQGQETQYF.

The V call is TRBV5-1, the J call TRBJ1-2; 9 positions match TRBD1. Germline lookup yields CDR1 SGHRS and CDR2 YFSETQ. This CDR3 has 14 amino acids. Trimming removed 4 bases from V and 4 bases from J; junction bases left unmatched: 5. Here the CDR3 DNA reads TGCGCCAGCAGCATCGGACAGGGGCCCTATGGCTACACCTTC. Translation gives CASSIGQGPYGYTF.

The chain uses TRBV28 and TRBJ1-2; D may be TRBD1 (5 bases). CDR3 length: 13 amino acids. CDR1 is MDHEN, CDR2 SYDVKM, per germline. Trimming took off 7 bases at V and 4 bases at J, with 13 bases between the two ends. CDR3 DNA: TGTGCCAGCACTATCGGGGGGGTCTATGGCTACACCTTC. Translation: CASTIGGVYGYTF.

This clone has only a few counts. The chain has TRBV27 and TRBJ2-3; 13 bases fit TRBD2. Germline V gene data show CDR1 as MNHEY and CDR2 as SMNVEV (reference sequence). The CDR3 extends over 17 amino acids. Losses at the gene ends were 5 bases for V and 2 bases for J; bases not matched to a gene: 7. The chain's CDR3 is CASSPLLAGGFTDTQYF. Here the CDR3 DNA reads TGTGCCAGCAGTCCCTTACTAGCGGGAGGGTTCACAGATACGCAGTATTTT.

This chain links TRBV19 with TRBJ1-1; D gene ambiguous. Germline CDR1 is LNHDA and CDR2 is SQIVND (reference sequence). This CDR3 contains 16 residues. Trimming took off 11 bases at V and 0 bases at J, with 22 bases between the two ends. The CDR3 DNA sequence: TGTGCCTCCAGCCTGGAGGTGGGAGCCATGAACACTGAAGCTTTCTTT. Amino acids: CASSLEVGAMNTEAFF.

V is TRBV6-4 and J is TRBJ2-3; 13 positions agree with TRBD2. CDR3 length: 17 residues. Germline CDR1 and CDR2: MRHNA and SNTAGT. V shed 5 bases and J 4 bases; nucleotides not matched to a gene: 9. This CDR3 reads CASSLLAGGSTSDTQYF. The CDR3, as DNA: TGTGCCAGCAGTCTACTAGCGGGAGGGAGTACTTCAGATACGCAGTATTTT.

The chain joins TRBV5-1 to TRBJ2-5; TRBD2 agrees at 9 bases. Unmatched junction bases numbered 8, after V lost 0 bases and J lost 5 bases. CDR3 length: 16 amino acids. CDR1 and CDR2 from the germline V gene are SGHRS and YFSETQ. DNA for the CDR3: TGCGCCAGCAGCTTGGACGCGGGAGGGCCCCGTGAGACCCAGTACTTC. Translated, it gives CASSLDAGGPRETQYF.

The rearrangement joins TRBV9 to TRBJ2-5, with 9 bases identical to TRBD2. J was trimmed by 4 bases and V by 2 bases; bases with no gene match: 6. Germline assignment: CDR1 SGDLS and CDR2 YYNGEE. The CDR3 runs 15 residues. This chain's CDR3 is CASSVETSGLETQYF. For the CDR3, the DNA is TGTGCCAGCAGCGTTGAGACTAGCGGTTTAGAGACCCAGTACTTC.